This TCR beta chain comes out of a study of cytomegalovirus exposure and HLA in healthy donors. About the study: Early on, a data release was issued that held about 85 million unique TCRs from HLA-typed donors. Study-wide results and caveats: In an earlier analysis, about 87% or about 30%: the productive usage of most TCR beta V segments. Later analysis identified several of the most significant clusters that appeared linked to common viral pathogens.

Per the germline V gene, CDR1 is LNHDA and CDR2 is SQIVND (reference sequence). V shed 6 bases, J shed 2 bases, and the junction held 3 bases outside the gene matches. CDR3 length: 13 residues. This clone was recorded a few times. What it binds is not known. Primers for the PCR totalled 60 Vbeta and 13 Jbeta. Assay: immunoSEQ multiplex PCR; the TCRdb copy retains only in-frame clones and omits some. The sample holds 97,000 or so clones, around 10% seen once. The origin of this receptor is a man aged 50 or older in good health and CMV-seropositive. The chain recombines TRBV19 with TRBJ1-2; TRBD1 aligns across 7 bases. Sequenced sample: PBMCs. CDR3 residues: CASRQGPNYGYTF. Written as DNA, the CDR3 is TGTGCCAGTAGACAGGGGCCCAACTATGGCTACACCTTC.